These 28 T cell receptor beta chains were all obtained from the same sample, sequenced in a study of T cell repertoires in aging, cancer and after chemotherapy. TRB rearrangements spanning V, D and J were amplified using mixed TRB-A/B primers. TCRdb reprocessed the multiplex PCR reads with MiXCR, giving one entry per CDR3 protein. The table has roughly 6,400 distinct CDR3 sequences, approximately 20% seen once. Amplification of TCR beta used genomic DNA extracted from peripheral blood. Sequencing input: blood. The receptors here all came from a human donor with a blood cancer.

This clonotype has just a few counts. At one of its ends the junction is not consistent with the germline gene, which may arise from a read error. The rearrangement links TRBV5-6 to TRBJ2-5, with D perhaps matching TRBD2 (6 bases). Per the germline V gene, CDR1 is SGHDT and CDR2 is YYEEEE. The CDR3 is 15 amino acids. The CDR3 DNA is TGCGCCAGCAGCTTGATGTCGCGGGGACAAGAGACCCAGTACTTC. Amino acid sequence: CASSLMSRGQETQYF. Using reference TRBV5-6 and TRBJ2-5 for the parts outside the CDR3, the full variable domain is DAGVTQSPTHLIKTRGQQVTLRCSPKSGHDTVSWYQQALGQGPQFIFQYYEEEERQRGNFPDRFSGHQFPNYSSELNVNALLLGDSALYLCASSLMSRGQETQYFGPGTRLLVL.

By sample share, this clonotype is medium-sized. The V and J genes are TRBV6-5 and TRBJ2-7; TRBD1 aligns across 9 bases. The CDR3 consists of 14 residues. Germline trimming cut 6 bases from V and 6 bases from J; bases unmatched to any gene: 9. Germline CDR1 is MNHEY and CDR2 is SVGAGI. The CDR3 nucleotides read TGTGCCAGCAGGGGAACGGGACAGGGACCCGAGCAGTACTTC. This translates into CASRGTGQGPEQYF.

This clonotype was observed a few times. The rearrangement uses TRBV20-1 and TRBJ2-7, with 13 bases that match TRBD2. The ends lost 0 bases at V and 6 bases at J; junction bases unmatched: 11. Germline V gene sequence: CDR1 DFQATT, CDR2 SNEGSKA (reference sequence). The CDR3 is 17 residues long. The CDR3 spells CSAREALWTSGRGEQYF. In nucleotides, the CDR3 is TGCAGTGCTAGAGAAGCCCTGTGGACTAGCGGGAGAGGCGAGCAGTACTTC.

This chain links TRBV20-1 with TRBJ1-3; no clear D. The CDR3 length is 13 residues. Per the germline V gene, CDR1 is DFQATT and CDR2 is SNEGSKA (reference sequence). With 3 bases removed from V and 1 base from J, the gap between germline ends came to 7 bases. CDR3: CSASEESGNTIYF. The CDR3 DNA reads TGCAGTGCTAGTGAAGAGTCTGGAAACACCATATATTTT.

This clonotype has more than one count but fewer than ten. Mismatch with germline at one junction end may stem from a read error. The chain is built from TRBV5-3 and TRBJ2-3; TRBD2 aligns across 8 bases. TRBV5-3 is treated as an ORF (open reading frame) with a function not yet certain. This CDR3 is built from 16 residues. The CDR3 is CASSLERGGRTDTQYF. The CDR3 DNA reads as TGCGCCAGCAGCTTGGAACGGGGGGGCAGAACAGATACGCAGTATTTT.

This clonotype counts as medium-sized. J is TRBJ2-2 and V is TRBV7-6; 9 bases line up with TRBD2. Germline V gene data show CDR1 as SGHVS and CDR2 as FNYEAQ. The ends lost 2 bases at V and 1 base at J; junction bases unmatched: 5. The CDR3 sequence is 17 residues long. This chain's CDR3 is CASSLSREGRNTGELFF. Here the CDR3 DNA reads TGTGCCAGCAGCTTATCGCGGGAGGGCCGGAACACCGGGGAGCTGTTTTTT.

Judged by abundance, this clonotype is medium-sized. J is TRBJ2-2 and V is TRBV5-6; 9 bases are shared with TRBD1. The CDR3 is 17 amino acids. Germline lookup yields CDR1 SGHDT and CDR2 YYEEEE. The junction had 14 bases not matched to a gene; V was cut back by 4 bases and J by 7 bases. The CDR3: CASSAARTGDLGGELFF. CDR3 nucleotide sequence: TGTGCCAGCAGCGCCGCAAGGACAGGGGACCTCGGCGGGGAGCTGTTTTTT.

The V gene is TRBV12-3 or TRBV12-4, the J gene TRBJ1-4, with 9 bases aligning to TRBD1. CDR3 length: 15 amino acids. The trim removed 4 bases at V and 7 bases at J, leaving 7 bases unmatched. The chain's CDR3 is CASSSWVGQGEKLFF. The CDR3, as DNA: TGTGCCAGCAGTTCGTGGGTGGGACAGGGTGAAAAACTGTTTTTT.

This clonotype was observed a few times. The V gene is TRBV28, the J gene TRBJ1-3; weak D call: TRBD1 (5 bases). This CDR3 contains 14 residues. Germline values: CDR1 MDHEN, CDR2 SYDVKM. Trimming left V 3 bases short and J 9 bases short, with 15 bases between. CDR3 coding DNA: TGTGCCAGCAGTTTGAGGGGACTATCGGTCACCATATATTTT. Its protein is CASSLRGLSVTIYF.

By sample fraction, this clonotype is medium-sized. This rearrangement joins TRBV19 to TRBJ2-3; 9 nucleotides align to TRBD2. The junction had 15 bases not matched to a gene; V was cut back by 11 bases and J by 3 bases. The CDR3 covers 16 residues. CDR1 is LNHDA, CDR2 SQIVND, per germline (reference sequence). The CDR3 sequence is CAHRQYSGRITDTQYF. The CDR3 region has the DNA TGTGCCCACAGACAATATAGCGGGAGAATTACAGATACGCAGTATTTT.

This clonotype is deemed medium-sized. The chain links TRBV18 to TRBJ1-4; weak D call: TRBD1 (6 bases). Germline loops: CDR1 KGHSH, CDR2 LQKENI. Trimming cost V 4 bases and J 3 bases, with 18 bases left between them. This CDR3 region has 17 residues. CDR3 nucleotide sequence: TGTGCCAGCTCACGCTCGACCACAGGGATTCCTAATGAAAAACTGTTTTTT. It yields the protein CASSRSTTGIPNEKLFF. The full variable domain, with the rest looked up from reference TRBV18 and TRBJ1-4, is NAGVMQNPRHLVRRRGQEARLRCSPMKGHSHVYWYRQLPEEGLKFMVYLQKENIIDESGMPKERFSAEFPKEGPSILRIQQVVRGDSAAYFCASSRSTTGIPNEKLFFGSGTQLSVL.

In this sample, this clonotype is medium-sized. V usage is TRBV30 and J usage is TRBJ1-4; D unclear. Per germline, CDR1 GTSNPN and CDR2 SVGIG (reference sequence). The CDR3 has 17 residues. V was trimmed by 7 bases and J by 0 bases, leaving 21 bases between them. CDR3 bases: TGTGCCTTCAACCCGGGAGCGCAAAGTGCAACTAATGAAAAACTGTTTTTT. Translating gives CAFNPGAQSATNEKLFF.

As concerns this clonotype: A much bigger clone sits one base away, suggesting this may be a read error. The chain employs TRBV5-5 and TRBJ2-5; 8 bases fit TRBD2. The J segment lost 5 bases and the V segment lost 0 bases, leaving 6 bases of the junction unmatched. Germline assignment: CDR1 SGHKS and CDR2 YYEKEE (reference sequence). The CDR3 loop spans 15 amino acids. The CDR3 is CASSLVGSGAETQYF. The DNA for the CDR3 is TGTGCCAGCAGCTTGGTGGGTAGCGGGGCGGAGACCCAGTACTTC.

This clonotype is deemed medium-sized. The chain uses TRBV6-5 and TRBJ1-4; D is ambiguous. Germline V CDR1 and CDR2: MNHEY, SVGAGI. The V gene lost 5 bases and the J gene lost 6 bases, with 13 bases spanning the gap. CDR3 length equals 14 residues. The CDR3 sequence is CASSRSLPYEKLFF. The CDR3 nucleotides are TGTGCCAGCAGTCGCAGCCTTCCCTATGAAAAACTGTTTTTT.

The genes are TRBV28 and TRBJ2-7, with 12 nucleotides matching TRBD2. The J segment lost 7 bases and the V segment lost 9 bases, leaving 10 bases of the junction unmatched. The CDR3 has 14 amino acids. The germline gives CDR1 MDHEN, CDR2 SYDVKM. The CDR3, as DNA: TGTGCCAGTAGGCTAGCGGGAGGGCCCGAGGAGCAGTACTTC. It codes for CASRLAGGPEEQYF.

This clonotype is medium-sized within its sample. This sequence joins TRBV5-4 and TRBJ2-2; a weak D match, TRBD1 (5 bases). The CDR3 spans 16 residues. V was trimmed by 0 bases and J by 3 bases, leaving 12 bases between them. From germline, CDR1 is SGHNT and CDR2 YYREEE (reference sequence). CDR3 sequence reads: CASSLAGHKDTGELFF. CDR3 sequence (DNA): TGTGCCAGCAGCTTGGCCGGACACAAAGACACCGGGGAGCTGTTTTTT.

The genes are TRBV30 and TRBJ1-1; tentatively, D is TRBD1 (6 bases). The CDR3 has 16 amino acids. The ends were cut back, 3 bases at V and 4 bases at J, with 21 bases in the middle. In germline, CDR1 is GTSNPN, CDR2 SVGIG (reference sequence). CDR3 amino acids: CAWRRGDRRVRTEAFF. As DNA, the CDR3 is TGTGCCTGGAGGAGGGGGGATCGAAGGGTTCGCACTGAAGCTTTCTTT. Combining the CDR3 with reference TRBV30 and TRBJ1-1 gives the whole variable domain SQTIHQWPATLVQPVGSPLSLECTVEGTSNPNLYWYRQAAGRGLQLLFYSVGIGQISSEVPQNLSASRPQDRQFILSSKKLLLSDSGFYLCAWRRGDRRVRTEAFFGQGTRLTVV.

By frequency in the sample, this clonotype is medium-sized. V gene TRBV6-5 combines with J gene TRBJ2-2; TRBD2 matches at 12 bases. J lost 2 bases, V lost 6 bases, and 7 bases had no gene match. The CDR3 has 17 amino acids. Germline values: CDR1 MNHEY, CDR2 SVGAGI. The CDR3 bases are TGTGCCAGCAGCCTCTCGACTAGCGGGGGTAACACCGGGGAGCTGTTTTTT. Protein sequence: CASSLSTSGGNTGELFF.

The CDR3 sequence: CASSPWAKMNTEAFF. The CDR3 DNA sequence: TGTGCCAGCAGTCCCTGGGCCAAGATGAACACTGAAGCTTTCTTT. V and J are TRBV28 and TRBJ1-1; no firm D call. CDR1 and CDR2 from the germline V gene are MDHEN and SYDVKM. V gave up 5 bases and J gave up 0 bases, with 13 bases separating them. The CDR3 sequence is 15 residues long.

Relative to its sample, this clonotype is medium-sized (0.01 to 0.1%). V gene TRBV5-5 combines with J gene TRBJ2-7; D gene uncertain. Germline V CDR1 and CDR2: SGHKS, YYEKEE (reference sequence). This CDR3 comprises 14 residues. The V and J ends lost 4 bases and 4 bases respectively, with 15 bases between them. The CDR3 DNA reads TGTGCCAGCAGCCCTAGACCCCCCCCTTACGAGCAGTACTTC. Amino acids: CASSPRPPPYEQYF. Based on the CDR3 plus reference TRBV5-5 and TRBJ2-7, the full variable domain is DAGVTQSPTHLIKTRGQQVTLRCSPISGHKSVSWYQQVLGQGPQFIFQYYEKEERGRGNFPDRFSARQFPNYSSELNVNALLLGDSALYLCASSPRPPPYEQYFGPGTRLTVT.

Relative to its sample, this clonotype is medium-sized (0.01 to 0.1%). This chain connects TRBV6-5 to TRBJ1-2, with 9 bases matching TRBD1. The V gene's germline CDR1 is MNHEY and CDR2 SVGAGI. Unmatched junction bases numbered 9, after V lost 6 bases and J lost 4 bases. The CDR3 has 15 residues. Written as DNA, the CDR3 is TGTGCCAGCAGGGATACAGGGGGCCCACCCTATGGCTACACCTTC. Translation gives CASRDTGGPPYGYTF.

This clonotype rates as medium-sized (0.01 to 0.1%). This CDR3 reads CASSPPSQGAGEQFF. CDR3 sequence (DNA): TGTGCCAGCTCACCACCCTCACAGGGGGCTGGTGAGCAGTTCTTC. The V and J genes are TRBV18 and TRBJ2-1, with 9 bases lining up with TRBD1. Trimming cost V 0 bases and J 9 bases; bases outside gene matches: 6. The CDR3 is 15 amino acids. From germline, CDR1 is KGHSH and CDR2 LQKENI.

By proportion, this clonotype is medium-sized. The chain employs TRBV5-6 and TRBJ2-3; maybe TRBD2 (5 bases). From germline, CDR1 is SGHDT and CDR2 YYEEEE. This CDR3 comprises 16 residues. Trimming stripped 2 bases from V and 4 bases from J, with 17 bases between. The CDR3 DNA sequence: TGTGCCAGCAGCTTAGGCTTAAGATGGGGAGCAGATACGCAGTATTTT. It yields the protein CASSLGLRWGADTQYF.

A remark on this clonotype: Being one base from a much bigger clone, this may be a read error. This chain links TRBV6-5 with TRBJ1-1, with no clear D. Germline CDR1 and CDR2: MNHEY and SVGAGI. The CDR3 contains 16 residues. CDR3 nucleotide sequence: TGTGCCAGCAGCCTAGGCGGAGGGCTCATGAACACTAAAGCTTTCTTT. It is translated as CASSLGGGLMNTKAFF.

J is TRBJ1-4 and V is TRBV15; the match to TRBD1 covers 7 bases. The CDR3 sequence is 16 residues long. Germline-derived CDR1 and CDR2 are LNHNV and YYDKDF (reference sequence). V shed 1 base, J shed 8 bases, and the junction held 10 bases outside the gene matches. The CDR3 bases are TGTGCCACCAGCAGAGTTCGAGGGGGCGTTGGGGAAAAACTGTTTTTT. As protein: CATSRVRGGVGEKLFF.

The V call is TRBV20-1, the J call TRBJ2-2; D call uncertain. Trimming removed 3 bases from V and 6 bases from J, with 8 bases in between. Germline-derived CDR1 and CDR2 are DFQATT and SNEGSKA (reference sequence). There are 12 residues in the CDR3. For the CDR3, the DNA is TGCAGTGCTAGTGAAGGTCCCGGGGAGCTGTTTTTT. Its translation is CSASEGPGELFF.

By its share, this clonotype is medium-sized. The V and J genes are TRBV5-4 and TRBJ2-5; D gene unclear. The CDR3 runs 14 residues. V lost 0 bases and J lost 7, with 13 bases in between. Germline lookup yields CDR1 SGHNT and CDR2 YYREEE (reference sequence). CDR3 region: CASSLATSAGTQYF. CDR3 bases: TGTGCCAGCAGCTTGGCCACAAGCGCAGGGACCCAGTACTTC.

This clonotype is labeled as medium-sized (0.01 to 0.1%). The chain links TRBV6-6 to TRBJ1-1; D possibly corresponds to TRBD1 (6 bases). Deletions cut 2 bases from V and 4 bases from J, with 14 bases between. The germline CDR1 and CDR2 sequences are MNHNY and SVGAGI (reference sequence). The CDR3 totals 15 residues. The CDR3 DNA reads as TGTGCCAGCAGTTACCCACGCTCAGGGGCCACTGAAGCTTTCTTT. Protein: CASSYPRSGATEAFF.